The present entry profiles one TCR beta chain with its context. Its antigen is as yet unknown. The data originate from a study of cytomegalovirus exposure and HLA in healthy donors. The PCR made use of 60 Vbeta and 13 Jbeta primers. Original processing methods: Around 11 million shared chains were among 80 million or so unique TCR beta chains counted in a later analysis. Some clones are missing from TCRdb's copy, which holds only in-frame ones; the method was immunoSEQ multiplex PCR. That table supplies the V and J calls and clone size; D and trimming were determined from the DNA. The table shows around 150,000 clones, with about three quarters occurring only once. This CDR3 has 14 residues. The V end was cut by 7 bases, the J end by 1 base, with 11 bases between. Germline assignment: CDR1 LNHDA and CDR2 SQIVND (reference sequence). Whole-study findings and limits: V- and J-gene trimming in TCR beta was tied to a missense DCLRE1C variant by an analysis performed later.

The genes are TRBV19 and TRBJ1-3; D is uncertain. Specimen: PBMCs. The TCR comes from a man aged 25 to 45 in good health and CMV-seropositive. CDR3 sequence reads: CASKATESGNTIYF. CDR3 DNA sequence: TGTGCCAGTAAGGCGACGGAGTCTGGAAACACCATATATTTT.